The rows below give T cell receptor beta chains drawn from one sample of a study of blood T cell repertoires in COVID-19. Libraries were prepared by immunoSEQ multiplex PCR; TCRdb keeps only in-frame clonotypes and omits some of them. The sample holds about 67,000 clones, around 87% seen once. The specimen was peripheral blood. The receptor source for this set is a man aged 50 to 60 with active COVID-19. The CDR3 runs from the conserved cysteine through the conserved F or W. Each record gives: J gene, V gene, D gene, CDR3 protein. D genes are given only for firm matches.

j_gene: TRBJ2-3
v_gene: TRBV5-1
d_gene: TRBD2
CDR3aa: CASSLLAGLTDTQYF

j_gene: TRBJ2-1
v_gene: TRBV7-6
d_gene: TRBD2
CDR3aa: CASSLESGRAGNEQFF

j_gene: TRBJ2-1
v_gene: TRBV9
d_gene: TRBD2
CDR3aa: CASSTSGRADNEQFF

j_gene: TRBJ2-1
v_gene: TRBV6-1
d_gene: TRBD2
CDR3aa: CASSEGGREFDEQFF

j_gene: TRBJ1-2
v_gene: TRBV28
d_gene: TRBD1
CDR3aa: CASSGLDRGYGYTF

j_gene: TRBJ2-7
v_gene: TRBV28
d_gene: TRBD1
CDR3aa: CASSLSGQAYEQYF

j_gene: TRBJ2-3
v_gene: TRBV5-1
d_gene: TRBD1
CDR3aa: CASSLRDRGRNTQYF

j_gene: TRBJ2-7
v_gene: TRBV10-3
d_gene: TRBD1
CDR3aa: CAISEQGPFYEQYF

j_gene: TRBJ2-1
v_gene: TRBV2
d_gene: TRBD2
CDR3aa: CASSAGGRARDEQFF

j_gene: TRBJ1-1
v_gene: TRBV6-2/TRBV6-3
d_gene: .
CDR3aa: CASSYNMNTEAFF

j_gene: TRBJ2-1
v_gene: TRBV6-6
d_gene: TRBD2
CDR3aa: CASNRGGLEEQFF